The 4 T cell receptor beta chains in this list originate from one sample, sequenced in a study of PD-1 blockade in classical Hodgkin lymphoma (TCRdb year 2020). Library method: the immunoSEQ multiplex PCR assay. The table comes from immuneACCESS by way of TCRdb, which keeps in-frame sequences with V and J called. Part of the clones is missing from these tables; in studies checked, under half for an unresolved V gene and the rest for unknown reasons. The sample has 9,500 to 10,000 clones on record, around 75% of them singletons. About 4.5% of the sample comes from the top ten. The label giving this sample's time point can be read as: cycle 4 day 1 (C4D1), after about 6 weeks of nivolumab. Relapse after autologous stem cell transplantation had occurred in all trial patients, and cohorts A, B and C were distinguished by prior brentuximab vedotin exposure. Magnetic negative selection with a Miltenyi CD4+ T cell isolation kit was used to purify CD4+ T cells from thawed PBMCs.

The sample was CD4+ T cells from blood, taken before the fourth cycle of nivolumab. The source is a human donor with classical Hodgkin lymphoma.

The chain's CDR3 is CASSLSGGARSPLHF. The DNA for the CDR3 is TGTGCCAGCAGCCTCTCCGGGGGGGCGAGATCACCCCTCCACTTT. This chain uses TRBV7-9 with TRBJ1-6; D may be TRBD1 (6 bases). Looked up from germline, CDR1 is SEHNR and CDR2 is FQNEAQ (reference sequence). V shed 5 bases and J shed 10 bases, with 18 bases lying between them. The CDR3 is 15 amino acids.

The chain joins TRBV28 to TRBJ1-4, with D unresolved. V lost 8 bases, J lost 4 bases, and 14 bases lay in between. CDR1 is MDHEN, CDR2 SYDVKM, per germline. There are 14 residues in the CDR3. Here the CDR3 reads CASGRASRNEKLFF. The CDR3 DNA is TGTGCCAGCGGTAGGGCTAGTCGTAATGAAAAACTGTTTTTT. Full variable domain (outside the CDR3, taken from reference TRBV28 and TRBJ1-4): DVKVTQSSRYLVKRTGEKVFLECVQDMDHENMFWYRQDPGLGLRLIYFSYDVKMKEKGDIPEGYSVSREKKERFSLILESASTNQTSMYLCASGRASRNEKLFFGSGTQLSVL.

The rearrangement joins TRBV2 to TRBJ2-5; tentative D call: TRBD1 (6 bases). Between the trimmed V and J ends, which lost 5 bases and 4 bases, there was a span of 8 bases. CDR1 is SNHLY and CDR2 is FYNNEI in the germline V gene. The CDR3 runs to 12 residues. The chain's CDR3 is CASSSQGETQYF. The CDR3 nucleotides read TGTGCCAGCAGTTCACAGGGAGAGACCCAGTACTTC.

V usage is TRBV6-5 and J usage is TRBJ2-2; TRBD1 might be the D (6 bases). The CDR3 is made up of 13 amino acids. V was cut by 8 bases and J by 1 base, with 8 bases left in between. Looked up from germline, CDR1 is MNHEY and CDR2 is SVGAGI. CDR3 in amino acids: CASQQGNTGELFF. The CDR3 coding sequence is TGTGCCAGCCAACAGGGGAACACCGGGGAGCTGTTTTTT.